The T cell receptor beta chain described here comes from a study of beta chain features in type 1 diabetes. Remarks on this clone: What it binds is unknown.

Expressed TCRB transcripts were sequenced because the isolated RNA had all been reverse transcribed beforehand. Clones were sequenced by immunoSEQ multiplex PCR, and TCRdb holds only the in-frame ones, with some missing. The repertoire holds around 430,000 clones, 25% to 35% seen once, with roughly 0.06% in the top ten. V was clipped by 8 bases and J by 4 bases; unmatched bases: 12. The CDR3 sequence is 16 residues long. Germline V gene lookup returns CDR1 SQVTM and CDR2 ANQGSEA. Study conclusions and caveats: Type 1 diabetes patients showed a moderate but significant shortening of TCRB CDR3s in all four CD4+ subsets. PCR may have favored shorter templates equally in patients and controls.

Using CD45RO/CCR7/CD25/CD127/CD95/CD27, CD4+ naive, central memory, regulatory and stem cell-like memory cells were sorted. The chain joins TRBV29-1 to TRBJ2-3, with 13 nucleotides matching TRBD2. The sequence derives from a man younger than 35 in good health. Sample: naive CD4+ T cells from blood. CDR3 bases: TGCAGCCCCGAAGGGCGACTAGCGGGAGGACCAGATACGCAGTATTTT. It encodes CSPEGRLAGGPDTQYF.